This TCR beta chain appears in the sequencing data of a study of OX40 agonist ivuxolimab in advanced cancers. Study-level information: Patients with prior anti-PD-1, anti-PD-L1 or anti-CTLA-4 therapy were eligible; approximately 40% had some.

The germline CDR1 and CDR2 sequences are SGHTA and FQGNSA. V was cut by 5 bases and J by 0 bases, with 11 bases left in between. This CDR3 spans 15 amino acids. Using immunoSEQ multiplex PCR, the repertoire was profiled, and TCRdb retains in-frame clones only, with some absent. Here the sample spans tens of thousands of clones, 85% to 90% being singletons. Study findings and constraints: Clonal expansion in partial responders at 0.1-3.0 mg/kg ranked among the lowest. There were, on average, more expanded clones in CD8+ T cells than in CD4+.

As to this clone: The antigen is undetermined.

The input for sequencing was CD4+ or CD8+ T cells sorted from blood, taken in a trial of the OX40 agonist ivuxolimab. The sequence derives from an adult with an advanced solid tumor such as melanoma, head and neck, liver or kidney cancer. The chain recombines TRBV7-2 with TRBJ2-1; no clear D. Here the CDR3 reads CASSLGSSSYNEQFF. The CDR3 DNA is TGTGCCAGCAGCCTAGGATCCAGCTCCTACAATGAGCAGTTCTTC.